These 31 T cell receptor beta chains were sequenced from one sample in a study of blood T cell repertoires in COVID-19. Method: immunoSEQ multiplex PCR; TCRdb's copy keeps in-frame clones and lacks some. Here the sample spans around 160,000 clones, about 92% being singletons. Sequenced: peripheral blood. These receptors all come from a man in his sixties with active or convalescent COVID-19.

This clone was detected a few times. The chain employs TRBV21-1 and TRBJ2-5; the listed D gene, TRBD2, was not tested against the DNA. TRBV21-1 is a documented pseudogene. The CDR3 is 14 amino acids. CDR3 sequence (DNA): TGTGCCAGCAGCAAAGAACTAGCGGAAGAGACCCAGTACTTC. It codes for CASSKELAEETQYF.

CDR3 residues: CASSLGAGTDNQPQHF. CDR3 sequence (DNA): TGTGCCAGCAGCTTAGGGGCGGGGACAGATAATCAGCCCCAGCATTTT. The chain recombines TRBV7-9 with TRBJ1-5; 7 nucleotides align to TRBD1. Unmatched junction bases numbered 7, after V lost 1 base and J lost 4 bases. This CDR3 has 16 residues. Germline loops: CDR1 SEHNR, CDR2 FQNEAQ (reference sequence).

The V gene is TRBV19, the J gene TRBJ1-5, with 8 bases matching TRBD1. Germline CDR1 is LNHDA and CDR2 is SQIVND (reference sequence). The trim removed 7 bases at V and 3 bases at J, leaving 8 bases unmatched. This CDR3 is built from 15 residues. CDR3 residues: CASMGTGGVNQPQHF. CDR3 DNA: TGTGCCAGTATGGGGACAGGAGGGGTCAATCAGCCCCAGCATTTT.

The rearrangement joins TRBV27 to TRBJ2-3, with 7 bases aligning to TRBD1. V lost 3 bases and J lost 2; bases outside the gene matches: 8. The CDR3 is 16 residues long. Germline values: CDR1 MNHEY, CDR2 SMNVEV (reference sequence). CDR3 nucleotides: TGTGCCAGCAGTTTGACGGGACAGATTTACACAGATACGCAGTATTTT. Its translation is CASSLTGQIYTDTQYF.

The chain links TRBV9 to TRBJ2-5, with 7 bases lining up with TRBD1. Germline V lookup: CDR1 SGDLS, CDR2 YYNGEE. After removal of 4 bases from V and 5 bases from J, the junction contained 8 bases not matched to a gene. The CDR3 loop spans 14 amino acids. CDR3 in DNA: TGTGCCAGCAGCCCCGGACAGGTCGTGGAGACCCAGTACTTC. Amino acid sequence: CASSPGQVVETQYF.

This clone has just a few counts. V gene TRBV2 combines with J gene TRBJ2-2; no firm D call. The germline CDR1 and CDR2 sequences are SNHLY and FYNNEI. This CDR3 spans 13 amino acids. The V end lost 4 bases, the J end lost 2 bases, and 5 bases lay between the germline ends. The CDR3 spells CASSGQNTGELFF. The DNA for the CDR3 is TGTGCCAGCAGTGGACAAAACACCGGGGAGCTGTTTTTT.

V gene TRBV9 combines with J gene TRBJ2-3; a weak D match, TRBD2 (7 bases). The CDR3 totals 18 residues. CDR1 is SGDLS and CDR2 is YYNGEE in the germline V gene. V was shortened by 0 bases and J by 1 base, with 18 bases between the two germline ends. The CDR3 sequence is CASSVDPLRGARTDTQYF. The CDR3 nucleotides read TGTGCCAGCAGCGTAGACCCCCTACGGGGGGCACGCACAGATACGCAGTATTTT. Full variable domain (remainder filled in from reference TRBV9 and TRBJ2-3): DSGVTQTPKHLITATGQRVTLRCSPRSGDLSVYWYQQSLDQGLQFLIQYYNGEERAKGNILERFSAQQFPDLHSELNLSSLELGDSALYFCASSVDPLRGARTDTQYFGPGTRLTVL.

The rearrangement joins TRBV7-9 to TRBJ2-2, with 11 bases fitting TRBD2. This CDR3 has 16 amino acids. The V segment lost 8 bases and the J segment 9 bases; nucleotides outside the gene matches: 14. CDR1 is SEHNR, CDR2 FQNEAQ, per germline (reference sequence). CDR3 nucleotide sequence: TGTGCCAGCGAGAGGCTAGCGGGGGGACTGATCCGGGAGCTGTTTTTT. It specifies CASERLAGGLIRELFF. Based on the CDR3 plus reference TRBV7-9 and TRBJ2-2, the full variable domain is DTGVSQNPRHKITKRGQNVTFRCDPISEHNRLYWYRQTLGQGPEFLTYFQNEAQLEKSRLLSDRFSAERPKGSFSTLEIQRTEQGDSAMYLCASERLAGGLIRELFFGEGSRLTVL.

The V gene is TRBV27, the J gene TRBJ1-2, with TRBD1 identical over 8 bases. In germline, CDR1 is MNHEY, CDR2 SMNVEV (reference sequence). There are 17 residues in the CDR3. V was clipped by 0 bases and J by 8 bases; unmatched bases: 14. The CDR3 DNA sequence: TGTGCCAGCAGTTTATCCAGGACAGGGACTCTTCTGGGGGGCTACACCTTC. It specifies CASSLSRTGTLLGGYTF.

The V call is TRBV7-6, the J call TRBJ1-3; TRBD1 might be the D (6 bases). This CDR3 contains 17 residues. V was cut by 2 bases and J by 0 bases, with 14 bases left in between. CDR1 SGHVS and CDR2 FNYEAQ come from the germline V gene. Here the CDR3 reads CASSLLQGPYSGNTIYF. The DNA for the CDR3 is TGTGCCAGCAGCTTATTACAGGGCCCTTACTCTGGAAACACCATATATTTT.

J is TRBJ1-2 and V is TRBV6-5; D call uncertain. V lost 4 bases and J lost 1, with 7 bases in between. Germline V CDR1 and CDR2: MNHEY, SVGAGI. This CDR3 has 13 amino acids. CDR3 protein: CASSFDNNYGYTF. In nucleotides, the CDR3 is TGTGCCAGCAGTTTCGACAATAACTATGGCTACACCTTC.

This sequence joins TRBV3-1 (or the pseudogene TRBV3-2) and TRBJ1-5, with TRBD1 matching 7 bases. Germline assignment: CDR1 LGHDT and CDR2 YNNKEL (reference sequence). The CDR3 length is 15 residues. The ends lost 1 base at V and 6 bases at J; junction bases unmatched: 6. CDR3: CASSQGRGLVQPQHF. The DNA of the CDR3 is TGTGCCAGCAGCCAAGGTAGGGGGCTGGTTCAGCCCCAGCATTTT.

The rearrangement joins TRBV27 to TRBJ1-1, with a tentative D call TRBD1 (5 bases). Trimming left V 1 base short and J 1 base short, with 7 bases between. Germline CDR1 is MNHEY and CDR2 is SMNVEV (reference sequence). CDR3 length: 14 residues. The CDR3 is CASSLFQGNTEAFF. The CDR3 nucleotides are TGTGCCAGCAGTTTATTTCAGGGGAACACTGAAGCTTTCTTT.

This clone was counted between two and nine times. The V call is TRBV7-9, the J call TRBJ1-3; 7 bases line up with TRBD1. From germline, CDR1 is SEHNR and CDR2 FQNEAQ (reference sequence). CDR3 length: 15 residues. Trimming cost V 4 bases and J 2 bases; bases outside gene matches: 5. Here the CDR3 reads CASSSTGAAGNTIYF. CDR3 nucleotides: TGTGCCAGCAGCTCAACAGGGGCTGCTGGAAACACCATATATTTT.

The J gene is TRBJ1-5, the V gene TRBV27, with a tentative D call TRBD1 (5 bases). Looked up from germline, CDR1 is MNHEY and CDR2 is SMNVEV (reference sequence). CDR3 length equals 12 residues. V shed 7 bases and J shed 3 bases, with 7 bases lying between them. DNA of the CDR3: TGTGCCAGCATGACAGCCAATCAGCCCCAGCATTTT. Translated: CASMTANQPQHF.

The chain couples TRBV5-1 to TRBJ1-4; no firm D call. The germline V gene encodes CDR1 SGHRS and CDR2 YFSETQ. This CDR3 is built from 16 residues. The V end was cut by 4 bases, the J end by 0 bases, with 13 bases between. The CDR3, as DNA: TGCGCCAGCAGCCAGAAGGGAGGAGCAACTAATGAAAAACTGTTTTTT. Its protein is CASSQKGGATNEKLFF.

The V call is TRBV5-1, the J call TRBJ1-2, with 12 bases that match TRBD1. The CDR3 is made up of 16 amino acids. Germline V gene sequence: CDR1 SGHRS, CDR2 YFSETQ. Trimming took 4 bases from V and 8 from J; bases not matched to a gene: 12. The CDR3 region is CASSTGTGGMWRGYTF. The DNA of the CDR3 is TGCGCCAGCAGCACCGGGACAGGGGGCATGTGGAGGGGCTACACCTTC. Based on the CDR3 plus reference TRBV5-1 and TRBJ1-2, the full variable domain is KAGVTQTPRYLIKTRGQQVTLSCSPISGHRSVSWYQQTPGQGLQFLFEYFSETQRNKGNFPGRFSGRQFSNSRSEMNVSTLELGDSALYLCASSTGTGGMWRGYTFGSGTRLTVV.

This sequence joins TRBV7-9 and TRBJ2-7, with 10 bases matching TRBD1. J lost 4 bases, V lost 3 bases, and 3 bases had no gene match. The CDR3 loop spans 14 amino acids. From germline, CDR1 is SEHNR and CDR2 FQNEAQ (reference sequence). CDR3 amino acids: CASSFGGQGYEQYF. Written as DNA, the CDR3 is TGTGCCAGCAGCTTCGGGGGACAGGGGTACGAGCAGTACTTC. The variable domain in full, completed from reference TRBV7-9 and TRBJ2-7, reads DTGVSQNPRHKITKRGQNVTFRCDPISEHNRLYWYRQTLGQGPEFLTYFQNEAQLEKSRLLSDRFSAERPKGSFSTLEIQRTEQGDSAMYLCASSFGGQGYEQYFGPGTRLTVT.

V gene TRBV10-3 combines with J gene TRBJ1-6, with D tentatively TRBD1 (5 bases). CDR1 and CDR2 (germline): ENHRY, SYGVKD. The V end was cut by 11 bases, the J end by 14 bases, with 16 bases between. The CDR3 length is 11 residues. In DNA form, the CDR3 reads TGTGCCTCCCTAGGCAGGGAATCCCTCCACTTT. Encoded protein: CASLGRESLHF.

The chain employs TRBV7-8 and TRBJ2-7, with D possibly TRBD1 on 5 matching bases. The V gene lost 5 bases and the J gene lost 3 bases, with 20 bases spanning the gap. Germline loops: CDR1 SGHVS, CDR2 FQNEAQ. The CDR3 sequence is 16 residues long. The CDR3 here is CASSLLSGRENYEQYF. The CDR3 DNA reads as TGTGCCAGCAGCCTCCTATCAGGGCGAGAAAACTACGAGCAGTACTTC.

This sequence joins TRBV5-1 and TRBJ2-7; TRBD1 aligns across 8 bases. The CDR3 has 16 amino acids. CDR1 is SGHRS, CDR2 YFSETQ, per germline. J was trimmed by 2 bases and V by 4 bases; bases with no gene match: 11. CDR3: CASSPKLQGETYEQYF. The CDR3 DNA sequence: TGCGCCAGCAGCCCCAAGCTACAGGGGGAGACCTACGAGCAGTACTTC.

The J gene is TRBJ2-1, the V gene TRBV9; 7 positions agree with TRBD1. Germline V gives CDR1 SGDLS, CDR2 YYNGEE. Losses at the gene ends were 3 bases for V and 3 bases for J; bases not matched to a gene: 9. The CDR3 extends over 16 amino acids. Here the CDR3 reads CASSADVRDSYNEQFF. As DNA, the CDR3 is TGTGCCAGCAGCGCCGACGTTAGGGACAGCTACAATGAGCAGTTCTTC.

The chain combines TRBV7-2 with TRBJ2-7, with unresolved D. Germline V gene sequence: CDR1 SGHTA, CDR2 FQGNSA. The CDR3 consists of 11 residues. V gave up 2 bases and J gave up 3 bases, with 2 bases separating them. CDR3 residues: CASSLRYEQYF. In DNA, the CDR3 is TGTGCCAGCAGCTTACGCTACGAGCAGTACTTC.

This clone was found a few times. The chain is built from TRBV3-1 (or the pseudogene TRBV3-2) and TRBJ2-7; D remains ambiguous. Germline lookup yields CDR1 LGHDT and CDR2 YNNKEL (reference sequence). The CDR3 consists of 12 residues. V lost 1 base to trimming and J lost 5 bases, with 6 bases between them. The CDR3 DNA reads as TGTGCCAGCAGCCAAGCTGCGAACGAGCAGTACTTC. Encoded protein: CASSQAANEQYF.

The gene calls are TRBV10-1 and TRBJ1-4; no firm D call. V lost 3 bases to trimming and J lost 3 bases, with 8 bases between them. The CDR3 covers 14 residues. In germline, CDR1 is WNHNN, CDR2 SYGVQD (reference sequence). CDR3 region: CASSDGRANEKLFF. DNA of the CDR3: TGCGCCAGCAGTGACGGGAGGGCTAATGAAAAACTGTTTTTT.

The CDR3 DNA follows: TGTGCCAGCAGCCGACTAGCGGGGGGTAACACCGGGGAGCTGTTTTTT. It yields the protein CASSRLAGGNTGELFF. The chain has TRBV7-9 and TRBJ2-2; 13 nucleotides line up with TRBD2. The CDR3 sequence is 16 residues long. The V gene end was trimmed by 5 bases and the J gene end by 2 bases; junction bases not matched to a gene: 2. Germline V gene data show CDR1 as SEHNR and CDR2 as FQNEAQ (reference sequence).

This chain uses TRBV25-1 with TRBJ1-2, with TRBD1 identical over 8 bases. V was pared by 2 bases and J by 5 bases, with 4 bases of the junction left unmatched. The CDR3 contains 14 residues. CDR1 is MGHDK, CDR2 SYGVNS, per germline. The CDR3 protein is CASSETRQGYGYTF. CDR3 in DNA: TGTGCCAGCAGTGAAACCCGACAGGGGTATGGCTACACCTTC.

This clone occurred once. This rearrangement joins TRBV14 to TRBJ1-4; D call uncertain. Trimming cost V 3 bases and J 0 bases, with 14 bases left between them. Germline V gives CDR1 SGHDN, CDR2 FVKESK. There are 17 residues in the CDR3. CDR3 region: CASSQSTVTATNEKLFF. The DNA for the CDR3 is TGTGCCAGCAGCCAGAGTACCGTCACAGCAACTAATGAAAAACTGTTTTTT.

The V and J genes are TRBV21-1 and TRBJ1-1. TRBV21-1 is annotated as a pseudogene. CDR3 length equals 15 residues. The CDR3 region is CATIEEVELNTEAFF. As DNA, the CDR3 is TGTGCCACCATTGAGGAAGTTGAACTGAACACTGAAGCTTTCTTT.

Worth noting for this clone: Different DNA sequences within this sample yield the same CDR3. V and J are TRBV6-5 and TRBJ1-6, with TRBD1 matching 7 bases. The ends lost 0 bases at V and 5 bases at J; junction bases unmatched: 1. Per the germline V gene, CDR1 is MNHEY and CDR2 is SVGAGI. This CDR3 region has 15 residues. The DNA for the CDR3 is TGTGCCAGCAGTTACTCCGGGACAGATAATTCACCCCTCCACTTT. This encodes CASSYSGTDNSPLHF.

The chain couples TRBV19 to TRBJ1-2, with a weak D call TRBD1 (6 bases). Trimming removed 3 bases at V and 3 bases at J, with 11 bases between. There are 14 residues in the CDR3. Germline assignment: CDR1 LNHDA and CDR2 SQIVND (reference sequence). The DNA for the CDR3 is TGTGCCAGTAGTATTCAGGGGAGAGACTATGGCTACACCTTC. It translates to CASSIQGRDYGYTF.